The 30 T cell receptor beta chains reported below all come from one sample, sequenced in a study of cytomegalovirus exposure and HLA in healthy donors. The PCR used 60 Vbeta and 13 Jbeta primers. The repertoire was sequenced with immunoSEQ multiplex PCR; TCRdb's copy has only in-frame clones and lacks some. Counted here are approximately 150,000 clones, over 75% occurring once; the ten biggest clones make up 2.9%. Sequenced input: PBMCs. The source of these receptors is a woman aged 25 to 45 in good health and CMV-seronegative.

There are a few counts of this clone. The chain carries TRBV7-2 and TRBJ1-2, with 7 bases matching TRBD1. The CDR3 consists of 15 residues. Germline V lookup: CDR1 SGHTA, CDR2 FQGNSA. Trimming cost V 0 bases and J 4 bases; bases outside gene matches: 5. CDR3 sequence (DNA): TGTGCCAGCAGCTTAGCCGGACAGGTGGGCTATGGCTACACCTTC. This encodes CASSLAGQVGYGYTF.

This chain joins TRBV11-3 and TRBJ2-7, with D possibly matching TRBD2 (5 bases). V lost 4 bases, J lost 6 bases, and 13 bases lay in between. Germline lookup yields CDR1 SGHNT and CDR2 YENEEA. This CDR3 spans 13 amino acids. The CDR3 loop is CASSSGRGAEQYF. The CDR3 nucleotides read TGTGCCAGCAGCTCAGGCCGGGGAGCCGAGCAGTACTTC.

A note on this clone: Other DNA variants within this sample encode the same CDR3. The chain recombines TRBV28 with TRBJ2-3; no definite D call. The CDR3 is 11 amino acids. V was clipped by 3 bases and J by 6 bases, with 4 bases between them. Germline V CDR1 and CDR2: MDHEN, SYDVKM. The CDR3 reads CASSFGDTQYF. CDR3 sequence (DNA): TGTGCCAGCAGTTTCGGGGATACGCAGTATTTT. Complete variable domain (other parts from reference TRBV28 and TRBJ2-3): DVKVTQSSRYLVKRTGEKVFLECVQDMDHENMFWYRQDPGLGLRLIYFSYDVKMKEKGDIPEGYSVSREKKERFSLILESASTNQTSMYLCASSFGDTQYFGPGTRLTVL.

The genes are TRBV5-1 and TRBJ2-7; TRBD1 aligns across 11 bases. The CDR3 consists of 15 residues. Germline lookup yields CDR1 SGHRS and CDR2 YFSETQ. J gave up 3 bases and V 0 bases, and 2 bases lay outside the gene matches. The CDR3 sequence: CASSLGTGGLYEQYF. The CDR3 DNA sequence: TGCGCCAGCAGCTTGGGGACAGGGGGCCTCTACGAGCAGTACTTC.

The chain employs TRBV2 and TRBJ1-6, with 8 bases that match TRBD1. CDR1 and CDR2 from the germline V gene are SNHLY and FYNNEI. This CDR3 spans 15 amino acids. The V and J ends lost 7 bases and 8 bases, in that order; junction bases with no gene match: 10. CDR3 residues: CASTKLTGGDSPLHF. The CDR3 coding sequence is TGTGCCAGCACCAAACTTACAGGGGGGGATTCACCCCTCCACTTT. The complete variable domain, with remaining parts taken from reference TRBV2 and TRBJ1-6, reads EPEVTQTPSHQVTQMGQEVILRCVPISNHLYFYWYRQILGQKVEFLVSFYNNEISEKSEIFDDQFSVERPDGSNFTLKIRSTKLEDSAMYFCASTKLTGGDSPLHFGNGTRLTVT.

In DNA form, the CDR3 reads TGTGCCAGCAGCCTGCGGGACTTATCCTACGAGCAGTACTTC. It yields the protein CASSLRDLSYEQYF. The chain carries TRBV5-8 and TRBJ2-7, with TRBD2 as a possible D gene (6 bases). Trimming took 4 bases from V and 1 from J, leaving 12 bases between them. CDR3 length: 14 amino acids. The germline gives CDR1 SGHTS, CDR2 YDEGEE. Full variable domain (missing parts from reference TRBV5-8 and TRBJ2-7): EAGVTQSPTHLIKTRGQQATLRCSPISGHTSVYWYQQALGLGLQFLLWYDEGEERNRGNFPPRFSGRQFPNYSSELNVNALELEDSALYLCASSLRDLSYEQYFGPGTRLTVT.

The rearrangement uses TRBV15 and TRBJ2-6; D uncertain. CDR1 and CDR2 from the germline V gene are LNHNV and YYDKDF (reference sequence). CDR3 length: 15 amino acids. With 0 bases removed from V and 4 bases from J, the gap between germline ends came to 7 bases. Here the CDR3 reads CATSRDEPGANVLTF. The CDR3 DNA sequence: TGTGCCACCAGCAGAGATGAGCCGGGGGCCAACGTCCTGACTTTC.

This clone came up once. Here the CDR3 reads CASTRGGGSDWETQYF. The CDR3 DNA sequence: TGTGCCAGCACCCGGGGGGGCGGGAGCGACTGGGAGACCCAGTACTTC. The chain has TRBV5-6 and TRBJ2-5; 8 bases are a match to TRBD2. Trimming at V came to 6 bases and at J to 5 bases, leaving 15 bases not matched to a gene. CDR1 is SGHDT and CDR2 is YYEEEE in the germline V gene. The CDR3 extends over 16 amino acids.

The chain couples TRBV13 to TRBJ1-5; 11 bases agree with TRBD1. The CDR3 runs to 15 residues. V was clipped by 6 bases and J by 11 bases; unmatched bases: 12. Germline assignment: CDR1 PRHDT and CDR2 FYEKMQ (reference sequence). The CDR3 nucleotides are TGTGCCAGCAGTGTATATCCGGGACAGGGGGGAGCCCAGCATTTT. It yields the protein CASSVYPGQGGAQHF.

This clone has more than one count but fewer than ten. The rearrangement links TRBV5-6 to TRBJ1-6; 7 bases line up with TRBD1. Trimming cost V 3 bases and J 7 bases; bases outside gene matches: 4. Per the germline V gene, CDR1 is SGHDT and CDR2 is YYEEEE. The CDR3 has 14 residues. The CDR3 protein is CASSSRTGNSPLHF. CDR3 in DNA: TGTGCCAGCAGCTCCCGGACAGGAAATTCACCCCTCCACTTT.

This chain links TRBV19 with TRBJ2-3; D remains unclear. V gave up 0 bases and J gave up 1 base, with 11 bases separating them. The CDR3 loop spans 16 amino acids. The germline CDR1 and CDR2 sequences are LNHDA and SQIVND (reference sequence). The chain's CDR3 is CASSIDFPGGTDTQYF. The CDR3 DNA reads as TGTGCCAGTAGTATAGACTTTCCGGGTGGCACAGATACGCAGTATTTT.

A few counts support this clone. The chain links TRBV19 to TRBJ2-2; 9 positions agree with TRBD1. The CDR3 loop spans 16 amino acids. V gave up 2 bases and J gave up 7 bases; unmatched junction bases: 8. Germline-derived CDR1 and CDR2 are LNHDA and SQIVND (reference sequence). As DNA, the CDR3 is TGTGCCAGTAGTATAAGGACAGGGGATCAGGGCGGGGAGCTGTTTTTT. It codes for CASSIRTGDQGGELFF.

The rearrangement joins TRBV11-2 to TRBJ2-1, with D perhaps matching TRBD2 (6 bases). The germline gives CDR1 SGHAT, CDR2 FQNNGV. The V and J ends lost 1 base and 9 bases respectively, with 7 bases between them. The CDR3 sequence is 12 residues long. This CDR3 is CASSLAAGEQFF. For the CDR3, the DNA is TGTGCCAGCAGCTTAGCAGCGGGTGAGCAGTTCTTC.

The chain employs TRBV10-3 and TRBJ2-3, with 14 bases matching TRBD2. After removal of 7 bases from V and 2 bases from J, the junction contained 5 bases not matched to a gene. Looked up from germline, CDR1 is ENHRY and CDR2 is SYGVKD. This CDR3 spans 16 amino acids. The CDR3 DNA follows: TGTGCCATCACCTCGGGACTAGCGGGAGTCACAGATACGCAGTATTTT. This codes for CAITSGLAGVTDTQYF.

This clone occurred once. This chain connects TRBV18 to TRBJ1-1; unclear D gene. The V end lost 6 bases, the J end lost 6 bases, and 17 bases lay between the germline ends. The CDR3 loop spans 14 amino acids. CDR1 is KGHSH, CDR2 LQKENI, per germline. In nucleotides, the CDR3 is TGTGCCAGCTCGCCCCCTAGTGACCCATCTGAAGCTTTCTTT. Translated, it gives CASSPPSDPSEAFF.

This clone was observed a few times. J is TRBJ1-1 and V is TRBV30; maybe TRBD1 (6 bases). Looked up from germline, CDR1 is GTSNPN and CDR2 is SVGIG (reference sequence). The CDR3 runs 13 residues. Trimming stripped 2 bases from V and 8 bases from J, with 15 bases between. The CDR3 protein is CAWSPIPGQEAFF. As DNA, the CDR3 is TGTGCCTGGAGTCCAATACCGGGACAAGAAGCTTTCTTT.

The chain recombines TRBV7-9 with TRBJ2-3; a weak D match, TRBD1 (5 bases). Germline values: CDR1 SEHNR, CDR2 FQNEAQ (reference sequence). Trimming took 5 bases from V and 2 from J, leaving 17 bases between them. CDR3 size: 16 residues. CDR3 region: CASSADADKPTDTQYF. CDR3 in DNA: TGTGCCAGCAGCGCGGACGCGGACAAACCCACAGATACGCAGTATTTT. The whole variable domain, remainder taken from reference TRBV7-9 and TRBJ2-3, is DTGVSQNPRHKITKRGQNVTFRCDPISEHNRLYWYRQTLGQGPEFLTYFQNEAQLEKSRLLSDRFSAERPKGSFSTLEIQRTEQGDSAMYLCASSADADKPTDTQYFGPGTRLTVL.

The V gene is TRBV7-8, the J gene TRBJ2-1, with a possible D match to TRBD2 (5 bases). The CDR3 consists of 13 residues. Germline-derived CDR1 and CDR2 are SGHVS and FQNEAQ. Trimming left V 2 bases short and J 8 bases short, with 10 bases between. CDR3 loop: CASSLPPRDEQFF. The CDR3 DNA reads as TGTGCCAGCAGCTTACCCCCGCGGGATGAGCAGTTCTTC.

The CDR3 DNA sequence: TGTGCCAGCAGCGCGACAGGGGGTGGAAACACCATATATTTT. Its translation: CASSATGGGNTIYF. The chain is built from TRBV9 and TRBJ1-3; 9 positions agree with TRBD1. Per the germline V gene, CDR1 is SGDLS and CDR2 is YYNGEE. The CDR3 extends over 14 amino acids. V lost 3 bases and J lost 3; bases outside the gene matches: 1.

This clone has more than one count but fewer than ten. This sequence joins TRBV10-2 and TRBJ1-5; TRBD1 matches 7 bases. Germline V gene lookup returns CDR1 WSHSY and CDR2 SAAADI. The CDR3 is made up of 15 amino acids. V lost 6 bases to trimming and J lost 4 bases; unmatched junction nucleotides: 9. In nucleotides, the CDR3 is TGCGCCAGCAGCGAAACAGGGGCTCGGAATCAGCCCCAGCATTTT. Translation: CASSETGARNQPQHF.

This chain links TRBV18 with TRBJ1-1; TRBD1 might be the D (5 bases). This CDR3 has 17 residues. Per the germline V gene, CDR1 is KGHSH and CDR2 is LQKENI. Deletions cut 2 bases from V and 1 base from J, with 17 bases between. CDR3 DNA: TGTGCCAGCTCACCAATTGATAATCGGGGGTCGAACACTGAAGCTTTCTTT. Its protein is CASSPIDNRGSNTEAFF.

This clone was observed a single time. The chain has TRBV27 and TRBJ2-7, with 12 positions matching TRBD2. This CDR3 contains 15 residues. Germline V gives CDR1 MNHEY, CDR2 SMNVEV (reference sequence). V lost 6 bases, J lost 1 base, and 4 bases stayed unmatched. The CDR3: CASSAGTSGSYEQYF. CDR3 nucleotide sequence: TGTGCCAGCAGCGCCGGGACTAGCGGGTCCTACGAGCAGTACTTC.

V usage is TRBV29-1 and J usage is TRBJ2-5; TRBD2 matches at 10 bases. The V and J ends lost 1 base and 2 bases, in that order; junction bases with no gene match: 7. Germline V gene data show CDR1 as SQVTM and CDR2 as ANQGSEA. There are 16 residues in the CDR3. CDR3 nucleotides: TGCAGCGTTGAAGTGTTAAGACTAGCGGGTCAAGAGACCCAGTACTTC. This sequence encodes CSVEVLRLAGQETQYF. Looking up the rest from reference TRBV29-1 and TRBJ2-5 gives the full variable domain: SAVISQKPSRDICQRGTSLTIQCQVDSQVTMMFWYRQQPGQSLTLIATANQGSEATYESGFVIDKFPISRPNLTFSTLTVSNMSPEDSSIYLCSVEVLRLAGQETQYFGPGTRLLVL.

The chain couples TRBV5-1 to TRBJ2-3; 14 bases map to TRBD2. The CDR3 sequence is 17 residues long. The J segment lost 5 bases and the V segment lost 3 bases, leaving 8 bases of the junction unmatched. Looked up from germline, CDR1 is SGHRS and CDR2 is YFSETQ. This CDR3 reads CASSYKTSGGAIDTQYF. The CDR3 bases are TGCGCCAGCAGCTACAAGACTAGCGGGGGGGCAATAGATACGCAGTATTTT. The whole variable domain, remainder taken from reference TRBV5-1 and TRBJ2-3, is KAGVTQTPRYLIKTRGQQVTLSCSPISGHRSVSWYQQTPGQGLQFLFEYFSETQRNKGNFPGRFSGRQFSNSRSEMNVSTLELGDSALYLCASSYKTSGGAIDTQYFGPGTRLTVL.

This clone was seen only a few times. The CDR3 nucleotides read TGTGCCAGCAGTGACTCGGACAGGGAAGCCTACGAGCAGTACTTC. Protein sequence: CASSDSDREAYEQYF. The V gene is TRBV2, the J gene TRBJ2-7, with TRBD1 matching over 8 bases. The CDR3 runs 15 residues. The ends lost 3 bases at V and 2 bases at J; junction bases unmatched: 6. The germline V gene has CDR1 SNHLY and CDR2 FYNNEI.

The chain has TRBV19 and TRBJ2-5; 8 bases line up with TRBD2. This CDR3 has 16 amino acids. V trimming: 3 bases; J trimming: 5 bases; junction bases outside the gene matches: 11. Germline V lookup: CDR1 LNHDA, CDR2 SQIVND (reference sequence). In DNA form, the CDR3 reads TGTGCCAGTAGTATCGGGTCGGGGGGGTCCGGGGAGACCCAGTACTTC. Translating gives CASSIGSGGSGETQYF. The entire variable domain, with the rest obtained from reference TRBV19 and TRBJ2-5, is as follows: DGGITQSPKYLFRKEGQNVTLSCEQNLNHDAMYWYRQDPGQGLRLIYYSQIVNDFQKGDIAEGYSVSREKKESFPLTVTSAQKNPTAFYLCASSIGSGGSGETQYFGPGTRLLVL.

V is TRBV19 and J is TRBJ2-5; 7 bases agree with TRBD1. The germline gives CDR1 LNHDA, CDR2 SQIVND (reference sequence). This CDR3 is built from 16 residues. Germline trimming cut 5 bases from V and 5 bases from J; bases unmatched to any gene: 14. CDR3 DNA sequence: TGTGCCAGTAGTCCACTAACAGGGGCCGGCGGGGAGACCCAGTACTTC. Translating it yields CASSPLTGAGGETQYF. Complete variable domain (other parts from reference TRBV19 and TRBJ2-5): DGGITQSPKYLFRKEGQNVTLSCEQNLNHDAMYWYRQDPGQGLRLIYYSQIVNDFQKGDIAEGYSVSREKKESFPLTVTSAQKNPTAFYLCASSPLTGAGGETQYFGPGTRLLVL.

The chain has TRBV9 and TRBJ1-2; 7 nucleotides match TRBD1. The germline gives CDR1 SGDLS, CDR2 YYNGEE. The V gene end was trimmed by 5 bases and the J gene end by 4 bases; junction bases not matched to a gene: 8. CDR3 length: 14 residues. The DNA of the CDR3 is TGTGCCAGCAGTCGACAGGGAATCGCCTATGGCTACACCTTC. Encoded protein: CASSRQGIAYGYTF.

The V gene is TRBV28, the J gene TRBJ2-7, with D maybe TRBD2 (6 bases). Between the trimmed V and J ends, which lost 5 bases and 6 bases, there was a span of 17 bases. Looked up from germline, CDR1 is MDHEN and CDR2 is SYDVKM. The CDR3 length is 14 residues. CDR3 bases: TGTGCCAGCAGTCGGGCGGGACCTAATGGCGAGCAGTACTTC. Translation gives CASSRAGPNGEQYF.

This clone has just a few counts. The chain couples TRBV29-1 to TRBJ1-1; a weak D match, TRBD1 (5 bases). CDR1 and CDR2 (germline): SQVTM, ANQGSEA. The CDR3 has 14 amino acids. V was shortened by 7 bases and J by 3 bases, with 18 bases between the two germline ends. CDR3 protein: CSARSRGSYTEAFF. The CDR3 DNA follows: TGCAGCGCCCGGAGTAGGGGATCGTACACTGAAGCTTTCTTT.